This entry lists 5 T cell receptor beta chains sequenced from one sample in a study of blood T cell repertoires in COVID-19. Libraries were prepared by immunoSEQ multiplex PCR; TCRdb keeps only in-frame clonotypes and omits some of them. The sample includes about 140,000 clones, about 80% of them seen just once. The specimen was peripheral blood. The receptors here all came from an older woman with acute or convalescent COVID-19.

The CDR3 sequence is CASSLAGQFTYEQYF. The DNA of the CDR3 is TGTGCCAGCAGCTTAGCGGGACAGTTTACCTACGAGCAGTACTTC. The V gene is TRBV7-2, the J gene TRBJ2-7, with TRBD1 identical over 7 bases. V dropped 0 bases and J dropped 2; count of bases not matched to a gene: 4. CDR1 is SGHTA, CDR2 FQGNSA, per germline. This CDR3 region has 15 residues.

The V and J genes are TRBV24-1 and TRBJ1-2, with D possibly matching TRBD1 (6 bases). This CDR3 comprises 13 residues. CDR1 and CDR2 (germline): KGHDR, SFDVKD. V was pared by 1 base and J by 8 bases, with 10 bases between. CDR3 region: CATSDFTGRGYTF. The DNA of the CDR3 is TGTGCCACCAGTGATTTCACAGGGAGAGGCTACACCTTC.

The chain links TRBV2 to TRBJ2-2; 8 nucleotides align to TRBD2. In germline, CDR1 is SNHLY, CDR2 FYNNEI. The CDR3 length is 15 residues. V was clipped by 10 bases and J by 5 bases; unmatched bases: 12. The CDR3, as DNA: TGTGCCACCAAACCGGGACTAGGGGTTACCGGGGAGCTGTTTTTT. Translation gives CATKPGLGVTGELFF.

The chain combines TRBV2 with TRBJ2-1; D possibly corresponds to TRBD2 (5 bases). Germline lookup yields CDR1 SNHLY and CDR2 FYNNEI. V dropped 4 bases and J dropped 9 bases, with 22 bases sitting between them. The CDR3 covers 16 residues. This chain's CDR3 is CASSVEGRTAEVEQFF. The DNA for the CDR3 is TGTGCCAGCAGTGTTGAGGGCCGAACAGCTGAGGTTGAGCAGTTCTTC.

The chain combines TRBV5-1 with TRBJ2-5; possible D gene TRBD1, 6 bases. Germline V CDR1 and CDR2: SGHRS, YFSETQ. CDR3 length equals 15 residues. V was clipped by 4 bases and J by 5 bases, with 18 bases between them. Here the CDR3 DNA reads TGCGCCAGCAGCGACGGACAGACCAAGGGGGAGACCCAGTACTTC. Protein: CASSDGQTKGETQYF.